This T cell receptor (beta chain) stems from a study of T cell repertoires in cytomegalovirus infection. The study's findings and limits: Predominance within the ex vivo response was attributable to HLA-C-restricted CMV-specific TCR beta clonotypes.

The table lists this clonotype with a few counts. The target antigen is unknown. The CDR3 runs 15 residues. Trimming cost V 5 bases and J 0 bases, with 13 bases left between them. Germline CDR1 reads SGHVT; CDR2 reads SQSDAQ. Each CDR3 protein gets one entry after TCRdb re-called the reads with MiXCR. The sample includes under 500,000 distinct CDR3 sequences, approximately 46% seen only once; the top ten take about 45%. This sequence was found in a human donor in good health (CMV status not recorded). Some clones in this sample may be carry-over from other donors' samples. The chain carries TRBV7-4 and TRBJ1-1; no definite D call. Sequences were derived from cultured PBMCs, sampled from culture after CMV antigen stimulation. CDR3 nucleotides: TGTGCCAGCAGCATACGGGATCCAATGAACACTGAAGCTTTCTTT. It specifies CASSIRDPMNTEAFF. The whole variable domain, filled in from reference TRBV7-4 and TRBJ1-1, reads GAGVSQSPRYKVAKRGRDVALRCDSISGHVTLYWYRQTLGQGSEVLTYSQSDAQRDKSGRPSGRFSAERPERSVSTLKIQRTEQGDSAVYLCASSIRDPMNTEAFFGQGTRLTVV.